This T cell receptor beta chain was sequenced for a study of shared clonotypes between healthy human individuals. A note on this clone: Antigen unknown.

Only Caucasian adults living in Nashville, Tennessee made up the donor group. Germline lookup yields CDR1 MNHEY and CDR2 SVGAGI. The J segment lost 4 bases and the V segment lost 3 bases, leaving 7 bases of the junction unmatched. This CDR3 is built from 15 residues. A deep-level run was used for the assay. Some clones are missing from TCRdb's copy, which holds only in-frame ones; the method was immunoSEQ multiplex PCR. The sample holds around 700,000 clones, about 74% seen once. Broader study findings: Among the subsets, naive ones generally showed larger estimated richness than memory ones.

The material sequenced was memory CD4+ T cells sorted from blood. The sample's subset: CD45RA-negative fraction. This rearrangement joins TRBV6-5 to TRBJ2-7; 9 bases line up with TRBD1. The sequence was obtained from a woman aged 25 to 39 in good health. This chain's CDR3 is CASSYEGTGSYEQYF. The CDR3 DNA is TGTGCCAGCAGTTATGAAGGGACAGGGAGTTACGAGCAGTACTTC.